This TCR beta chain was found in a study of monozygotic twins with cystic fibrosis. Assay used: immunoSEQ multiplex PCR; TCRdb lists only in-frame clones, some missing. Of approximately 34,000 clones detected, 84% appear once; the ten largest clones hold roughly 1.5%. Points from the study as a whole: Low clonality (median 0.0095) suggested a mostly naive repertoire. In 13 of 16 pairs, V gene usage was closest to the co-twin's.

Germline V gene sequence: CDR1 MGHDK, CDR2 SYGVNS. The CDR3 is made up of 16 amino acids. Trimming at V came to 3 bases and at J to 5 bases, leaving 9 bases not matched to a gene. Regarding this clone: Its antigen is undetermined.

This TCR was recovered from a girl aged 2-10 years with cystic fibrosis. The V call is TRBV25-1, the J call TRBJ2-3; 9 nucleotides match TRBD2. Sequencing was carried out using blood. Here the CDR3 reads CASSDLAGHRKDTQYF. CDR3 DNA: TGTGCCAGCAGTGATCTAGCGGGGCATAGGAAAGATACGCAGTATTTT.